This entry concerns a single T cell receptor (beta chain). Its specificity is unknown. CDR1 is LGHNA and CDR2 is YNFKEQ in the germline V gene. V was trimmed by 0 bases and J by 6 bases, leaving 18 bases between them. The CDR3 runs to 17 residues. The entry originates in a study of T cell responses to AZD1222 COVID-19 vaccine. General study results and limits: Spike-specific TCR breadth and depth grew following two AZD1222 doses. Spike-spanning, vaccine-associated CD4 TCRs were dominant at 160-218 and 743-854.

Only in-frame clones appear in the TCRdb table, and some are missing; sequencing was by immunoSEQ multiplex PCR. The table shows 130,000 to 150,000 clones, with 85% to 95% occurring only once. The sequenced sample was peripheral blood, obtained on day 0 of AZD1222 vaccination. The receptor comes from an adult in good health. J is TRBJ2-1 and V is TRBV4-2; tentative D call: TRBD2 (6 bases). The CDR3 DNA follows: TGTGCCAGCAGCCAAGATCGTTCTGCGGGAATTGGCAATGAGCAGTTCTTC. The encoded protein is CASSQDRSAGIGNEQFF.